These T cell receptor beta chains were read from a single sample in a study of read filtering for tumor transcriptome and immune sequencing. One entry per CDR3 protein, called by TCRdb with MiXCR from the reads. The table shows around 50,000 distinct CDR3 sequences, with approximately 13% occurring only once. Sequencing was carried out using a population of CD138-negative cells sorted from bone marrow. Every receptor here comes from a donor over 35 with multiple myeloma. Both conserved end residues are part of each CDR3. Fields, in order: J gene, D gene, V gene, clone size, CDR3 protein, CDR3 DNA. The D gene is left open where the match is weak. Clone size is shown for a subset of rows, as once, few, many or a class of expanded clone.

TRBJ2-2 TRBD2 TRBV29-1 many CSVPSGSGGSNTGELFF TGCAGCGTACCGTCTGGTAGCGGGGGGTCGAACACCGGGGAGCTGTTTTTT
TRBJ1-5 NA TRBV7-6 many CASSLRDNQPQHF TGTGCCAGCAGCCTCCGGGACAATCAGCCCCAGCATTTT
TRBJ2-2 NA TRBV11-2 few CASRKQGTGELFF TGTGCCAGCAGGAAACAGGGAACCGGGGAGCTGTTTTTT
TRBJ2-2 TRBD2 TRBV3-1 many CASSQGLAGGAGELFF TGTGCCAGCAGCCAAGGACTAGCGGGGGGAGCCGGGGAGCTGTTTTTT
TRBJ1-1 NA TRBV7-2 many CASKRRGNTEAFF TGTGCCAGCAAGAGAAGAGGGAACACTGAAGCTTTCTTT
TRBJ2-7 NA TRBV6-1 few CASSVRAARVHEQYF TGTGCCAGCAGTGTCCGGGCCGCCAGGGTCCACGAGCAGTACTTC
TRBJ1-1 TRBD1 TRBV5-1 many CASRHTGGLEDTEAFF TGCGCCAGCAGGCATACAGGGGGCCTTGAGGACACTGAAGCTTTCTTT
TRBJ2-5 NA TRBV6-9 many CASSYRAKETQYF TGTGCCAGCAGTTATAGGGCAAAAGAGACCCAGTACTTC
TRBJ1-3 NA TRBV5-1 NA CASSFSAQSSGNTIYF TGCGCCAGCAGCTTTTCAGCACAGAGCTCTGGAAACACCATATATTTT
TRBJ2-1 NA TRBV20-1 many CSATQEISYNEQFF TGCAGTGCTACCCAAGAGATCTCCTACAATGAGCAGTTCTTC
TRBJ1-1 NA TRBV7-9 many CASSLDSLWGSLNTEAFF TGTGCCAGCAGCTTAGATTCTCTATGGGGCAGCCTGAACACTGAAGCTTTCTTT
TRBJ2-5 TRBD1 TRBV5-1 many CASSSGQTEETQYF TGCGCCAGCAGCTCGGGACAGACGGAAGAGACCCAGTACTTC
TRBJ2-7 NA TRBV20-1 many CSARDRGQSSYEQYF TGCAGTGCTAGAGACCGCGGACAGAGCTCCTACGAGCAGTACTTC
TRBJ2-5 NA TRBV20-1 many CSAPRQQETQYF TGCAGTGCTCCTCGACAGCAAGAGACCCAGTACTTC
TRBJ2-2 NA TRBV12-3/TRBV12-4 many CASSTATATTPGELFF TGTGCCAGCAGTACCGCGACGGCAACAACACCCGGGGAGCTGTTTTTT
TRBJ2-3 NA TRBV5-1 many CASSLGRPSTDTQYF TGCGCCAGCAGCTTGGGTAGGCCAAGCACAGATACGCAGTATTTT
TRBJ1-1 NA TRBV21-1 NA CASSKLKRSDTEAFF TGTGCCAGCAGCAAGCTTAAACGATCCGATACTGAAGCTTTCTTT
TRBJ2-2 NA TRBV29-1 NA CIFQDGRPNTGELFF TGCATCTTCCAGGACGGAAGGCCAAACACCGGGGAGCTGTTTTTT
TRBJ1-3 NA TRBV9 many CASSVDPGRSSGNTIYF TGTGCCAGCAGCGTAGACCCGGGGCGAAGCTCTGGAAACACCATATATTTT
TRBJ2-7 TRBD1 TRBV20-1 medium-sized CSAGDRVGVEQYF TGCAGTGCTGGGGACAGAGTGGGGGTCGAGCAGTACTTC
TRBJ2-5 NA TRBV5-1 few CASSLYQETQYF TGCGCCAGCAGCTTGTACCAAGAGACCCAGTACTTC
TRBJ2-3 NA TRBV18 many CASSPVGDRDTQYF TGTGCCAGCTCACCAGTGGGGGATCGAGATACGCAGTATTTT
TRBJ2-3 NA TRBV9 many CASSESSGTSDTQYF TGTGCCAGCAGCGAGTCTTCCGGGACATCCGATACGCAGTATTTT
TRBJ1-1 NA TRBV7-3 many CASTLTGGTEAFF TGTGCCAGCACCCTTACGGGGGGCACTGAAGCTTTCTTT
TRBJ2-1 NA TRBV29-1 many CSVYWPVVNEQFF TGCAGCGTTTATTGGCCGGTGGTTAATGAGCAGTTCTTC
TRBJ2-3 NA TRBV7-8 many CASSPRTGASGTDTQYF TGTGCCAGCAGCCCTAGGACGGGGGCGTCGGGCACAGATACGCAGTATTTT
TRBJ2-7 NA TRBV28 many CASSLLPPGDYEQYF TGTGCCAGCAGTTTATTACCCCCGGGGGACTACGAGCAGTACTTC
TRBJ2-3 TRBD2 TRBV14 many CASSLGLAGAFGDTQYF TGTGCCAGCAGCCTTGGACTAGCGGGGGCGTTCGGGGATACGCAGTATTTT
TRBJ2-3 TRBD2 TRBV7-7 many CASSLGAGGFTDTQYF TGTGCTAGCAGCTTAGGAGCGGGGGGGTTCACAGATACGCAGTATTTT
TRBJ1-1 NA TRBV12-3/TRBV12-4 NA CASSLAGGTPAEAFF TGTGCCAGCAGTTTAGCGGGGGGGACCCCAGCTGAAGCTTTCTTT
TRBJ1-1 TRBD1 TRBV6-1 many CASTYRGSNTEAFF TGTGCCAGCACATACAGGGGATCGAACACTGAAGCTTTCTTT
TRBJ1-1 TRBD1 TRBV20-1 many CSARKTGGSEAFF TGCAGTGCTAGGAAAACAGGGGGCAGTGAAGCTTTCTTT
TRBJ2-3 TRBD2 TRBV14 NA CASSQGMLAGGTDTQYF TGTGCCAGCAGCCAAGGCATGCTAGCGGGGGGTACAGATACGCAGTATTTT
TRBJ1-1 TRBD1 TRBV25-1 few CASSMPGQGKTEAFF TGTGCCAGCAGTATGCCGGGACAGGGGAAAACTGAAGCTTTCTTT
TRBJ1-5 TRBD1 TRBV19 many CASQNTGQGFVVGNQPQHF TGTGCCAGTCAAAATACGGGACAGGGTTTTGTAGTGGGCAATCAGCCCCAGCATTTT
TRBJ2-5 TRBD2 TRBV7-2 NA CASSPTSGGYETQYF TGTGCCAGCAGCCCCACTAGCGGGGGGTATGAGACCCAGTACTTC
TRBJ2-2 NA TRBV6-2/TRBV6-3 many CASSYLFTGELFF TGTGCCAGCAGTTACTTGTTCACCGGGGAGCTGTTTTTT
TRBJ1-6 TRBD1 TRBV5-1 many CASSDTPDRARNTNSPLHF TGCGCCAGCAGCGACACACCGGACAGGGCACGCAATACAAATTCACCCCTCCACTTT
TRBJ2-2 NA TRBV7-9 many CASSEGRDANTGELFF TGTGCCAGCAGCGAGGGACGAGACGCGAACACCGGGGAGCTGTTTTTT
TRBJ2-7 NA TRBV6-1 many CVSSVVRSSYEQYF TGTGTCAGCAGTGTTGTGCGTTCGTCCTACGAGCAGTACTTC
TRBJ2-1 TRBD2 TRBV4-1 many CASSQGGGRAYNEQFF TGCGCCAGCAGCCAAGGGGGGGGTAGGGCTTACAATGAGCAGTTCTTC
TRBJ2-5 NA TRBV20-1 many CSARVGQETQYF TGCAGTGCTAGAGTTGGCCAAGAGACCCAGTACTTC
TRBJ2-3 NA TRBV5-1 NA CASSFDGADTQYF TGCGCCAGCAGCTTTGATGGGGCAGATACGCAGTATTTT
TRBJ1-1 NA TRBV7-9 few CASSLGVTAGMNTEAFF TGTGCCAGCAGCTTAGGAGTCACGGCCGGCATGAACACTGAAGCTTTCTTT